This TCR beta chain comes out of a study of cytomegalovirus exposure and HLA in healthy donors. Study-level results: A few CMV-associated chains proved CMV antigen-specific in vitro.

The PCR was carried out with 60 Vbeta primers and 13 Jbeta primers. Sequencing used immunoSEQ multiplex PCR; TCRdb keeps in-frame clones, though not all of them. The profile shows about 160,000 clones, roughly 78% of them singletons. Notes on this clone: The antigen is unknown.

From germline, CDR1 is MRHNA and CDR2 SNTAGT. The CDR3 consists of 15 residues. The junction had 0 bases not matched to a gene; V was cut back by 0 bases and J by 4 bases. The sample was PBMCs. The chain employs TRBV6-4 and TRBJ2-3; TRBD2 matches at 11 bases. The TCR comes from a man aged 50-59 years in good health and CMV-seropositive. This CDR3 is CASSDSLAGADTQYF. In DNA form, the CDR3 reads TGTGCCAGCAGTGACTCACTAGCGGGAGCAGATACGCAGTATTTT.